One T cell receptor beta chain is described in this entry. Its cognate antigen is unknown. J gave up 0 bases and V 3 bases, and 4 bases lay outside the gene matches. Germline-derived CDR1 and CDR2 are SEHNR and FQNEAQ (reference sequence). The CDR3 has 15 amino acids. The data were obtained in a study of cytomegalovirus exposure and HLA in healthy donors. Study-level background: Previous work identified 117 million unique TCR beta sequences from around 200 million T cells. Study-level results: The investigators catalogued 150 to 200 TCR beta chains as cytomegalovirus-associated. Indistinguishability led to the exclusion of some V segments, TRBV6-2 and TRBV6-3 included.

The primer mix had 60 Vbeta and 13 Jbeta primers. The assay was immunoSEQ multiplex PCR, and TCRdb's table has in-frame clones only and misses some. The sample has hundreds of thousands of clones, over 75% seen once. V usage is TRBV7-9 and J usage is TRBJ1-2; 7 bases align to TRBD1. The clonotype was recovered from a boy aged 10-17 years in good health and CMV-seronegative. Sequences were obtained from PBMCs. The DNA of the CDR3 is TGTGCCAGCAGCTTGGGACAGCCAGCTAACTATGGCTACACCTTC. It specifies CASSLGQPANYGYTF.